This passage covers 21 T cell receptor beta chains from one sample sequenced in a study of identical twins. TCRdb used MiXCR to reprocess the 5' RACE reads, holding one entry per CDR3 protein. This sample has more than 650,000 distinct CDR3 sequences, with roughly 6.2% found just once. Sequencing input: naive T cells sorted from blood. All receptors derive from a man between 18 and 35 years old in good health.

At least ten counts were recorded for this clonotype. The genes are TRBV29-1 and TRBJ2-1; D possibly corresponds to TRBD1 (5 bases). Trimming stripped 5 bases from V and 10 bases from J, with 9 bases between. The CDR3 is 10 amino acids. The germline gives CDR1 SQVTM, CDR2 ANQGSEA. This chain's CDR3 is CSVLRVEQFF. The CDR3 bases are TGCAGCGTTCTCAGGGTCGAGCAGTTCTTC.

The CDR3 sequence: CSAWDRRGSEQYF. CDR3 DNA sequence: TGCAGTGCGTGGGACAGGAGGGGGAGCGAGCAGTACTTC. V and J are TRBV20-1 and TRBJ2-7; 8 nucleotides agree with TRBD1. The CDR3 extends over 13 amino acids. The junction had 10 bases not matched to a gene; V was cut back by 6 bases and J by 6 bases. Germline values: CDR1 DFQATT, CDR2 SNEGSKA (reference sequence).

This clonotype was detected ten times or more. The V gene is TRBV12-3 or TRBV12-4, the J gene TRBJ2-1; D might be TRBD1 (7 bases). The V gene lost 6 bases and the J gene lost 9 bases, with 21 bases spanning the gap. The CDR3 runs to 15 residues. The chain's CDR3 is CASRRTRGAQVEQFF. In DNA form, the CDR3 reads TGTGCCAGCAGACGAACCAGGGGGGCGCAGGTTGAGCAGTTCTTC.

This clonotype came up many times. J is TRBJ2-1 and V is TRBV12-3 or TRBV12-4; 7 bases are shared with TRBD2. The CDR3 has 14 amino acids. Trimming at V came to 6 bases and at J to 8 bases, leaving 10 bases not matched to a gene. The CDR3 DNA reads TGTGCCAGCAGGGAGCCGGGACTAATCCATGAGCAGTTCTTC. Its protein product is CASREPGLIHEQFF.

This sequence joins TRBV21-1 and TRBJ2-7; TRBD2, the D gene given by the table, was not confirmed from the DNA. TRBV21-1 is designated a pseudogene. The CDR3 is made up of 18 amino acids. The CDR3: CASSKAVTGRLAGYEQYV. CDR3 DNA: TGTGCCAGCAGCAAAGCGGTAACGGGCCGGCTAGCGGGATACGAGCAGTACGTC.

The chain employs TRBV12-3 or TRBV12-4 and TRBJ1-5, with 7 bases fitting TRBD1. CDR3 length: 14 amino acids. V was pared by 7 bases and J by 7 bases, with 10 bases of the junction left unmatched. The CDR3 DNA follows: TGTGCCAGCAATGCAGGGGGGGTAAGGCAGCCCCAGCATTTT. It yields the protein CASNAGGVRQPQHF.

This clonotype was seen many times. The CDR3 DNA sequence: TGTGCCAGCAGCGCCCAGCGACTAGCGGGAGGAGATACGCAGTATTTT. Translated: CASSAQRLAGGDTQYF. The chain employs TRBV11-1 and TRBJ2-3, with TRBD2 matching 13 bases. Germline CDR1 SGHAT, CDR2 FQDESV (reference sequence). J lost 5 bases, V lost 5 bases, and 7 bases had no gene match. This CDR3 is built from 16 residues.

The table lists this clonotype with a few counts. This CDR3 reads CASSQVSDRVGGGYTF. The CDR3 bases are TGCGCCAGCAGCCAAGTGAGCGACAGGGTTGGCGGTGGCTACACCTTC. The genes are TRBV4-1 and TRBJ1-2; 7 bases match TRBD1. The CDR3 has 16 residues. The junction had 12 bases not matched to a gene; V was cut back by 1 base and J by 7 bases. Germline assignment: CDR1 MGHRA and CDR2 YSYEKL.

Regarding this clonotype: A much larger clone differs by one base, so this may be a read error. The CDR3 spells CGVPRRDRGHNEQFF. DNA for the CDR3: TGCGGCGTGCCTCGTAGGGACAGGGGGCACAATGAGCAGTTCTTC. V gene TRBV29-1 combines with J gene TRBJ2-1; TRBD1 matches 12 bases. The length of the CDR3 is 15 residues. In germline, CDR1 is SQVTM, CDR2 ANQGSEA.

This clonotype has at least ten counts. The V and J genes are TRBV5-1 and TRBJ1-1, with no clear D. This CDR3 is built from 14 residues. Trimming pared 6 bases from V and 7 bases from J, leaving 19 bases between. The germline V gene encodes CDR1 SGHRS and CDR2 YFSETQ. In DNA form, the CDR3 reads TGCGCCAGCAAAATAAGGCACGGGCGAATTGAAGCTTTCTTT. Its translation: CASKIRHGRIEAFF.

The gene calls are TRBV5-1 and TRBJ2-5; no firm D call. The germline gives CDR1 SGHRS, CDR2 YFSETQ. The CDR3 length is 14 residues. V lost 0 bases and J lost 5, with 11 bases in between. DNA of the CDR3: TGCGCCAGCAGCTTGGGGTCGTCTTGGGAGACCCAGTACTTC. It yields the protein CASSLGSSWETQYF.

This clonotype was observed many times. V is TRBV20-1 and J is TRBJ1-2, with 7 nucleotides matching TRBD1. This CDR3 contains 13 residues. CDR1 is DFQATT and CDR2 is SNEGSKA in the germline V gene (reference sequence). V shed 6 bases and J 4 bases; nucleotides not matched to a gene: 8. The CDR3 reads CSASQGEGYGYTF. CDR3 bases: TGCAGTGCGAGTCAGGGGGAGGGCTATGGCTACACCTTC.

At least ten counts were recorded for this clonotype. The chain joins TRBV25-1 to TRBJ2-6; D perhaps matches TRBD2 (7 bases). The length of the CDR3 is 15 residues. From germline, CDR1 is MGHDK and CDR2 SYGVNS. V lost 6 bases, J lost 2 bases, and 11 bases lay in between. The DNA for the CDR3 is TGTGCCAGCAGGGGGCGGGGGCCTGGGGCCAACGTCCTGACTTTC. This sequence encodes CASRGRGPGANVLTF.

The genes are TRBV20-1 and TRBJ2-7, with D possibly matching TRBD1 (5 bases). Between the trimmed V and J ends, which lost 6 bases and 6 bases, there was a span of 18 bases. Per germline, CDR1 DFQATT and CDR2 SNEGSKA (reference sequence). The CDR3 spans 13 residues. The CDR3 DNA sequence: TGCAGTGCGCCAATACCAGGGTACTCCGAGCAGTACTTC. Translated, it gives CSAPIPGYSEQYF.

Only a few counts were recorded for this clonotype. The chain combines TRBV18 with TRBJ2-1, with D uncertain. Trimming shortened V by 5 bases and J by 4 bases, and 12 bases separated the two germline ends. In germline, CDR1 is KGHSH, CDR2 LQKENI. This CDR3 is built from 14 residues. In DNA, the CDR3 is TGTGCCAGCTCAGAACAAGACCCTTACAATGAGCAGTTCTTC. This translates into CASSEQDPYNEQFF.

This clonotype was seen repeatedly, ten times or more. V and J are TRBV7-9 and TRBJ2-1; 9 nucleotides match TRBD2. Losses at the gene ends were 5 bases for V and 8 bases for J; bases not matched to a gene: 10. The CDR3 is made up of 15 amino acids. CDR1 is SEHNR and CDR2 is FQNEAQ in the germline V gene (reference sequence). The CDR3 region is CASSRPGLASDEQFF. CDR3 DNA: TGTGCCAGCAGCCGCCCGGGACTAGCTAGCGATGAGCAGTTCTTC.

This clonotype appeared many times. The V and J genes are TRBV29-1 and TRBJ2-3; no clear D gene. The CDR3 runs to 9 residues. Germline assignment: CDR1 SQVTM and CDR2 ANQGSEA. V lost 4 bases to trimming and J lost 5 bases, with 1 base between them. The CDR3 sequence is CSVGDTQYF. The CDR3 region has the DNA TGCAGCGTTGGAGATACGCAGTATTTT.

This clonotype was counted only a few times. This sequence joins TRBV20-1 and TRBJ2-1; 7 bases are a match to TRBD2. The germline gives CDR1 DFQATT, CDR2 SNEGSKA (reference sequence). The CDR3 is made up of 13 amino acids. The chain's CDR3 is CSIAGGYNNEQFF. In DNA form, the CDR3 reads TGCAGCATAGCGGGTGGCTATAACAATGAGCAGTTCTTC.

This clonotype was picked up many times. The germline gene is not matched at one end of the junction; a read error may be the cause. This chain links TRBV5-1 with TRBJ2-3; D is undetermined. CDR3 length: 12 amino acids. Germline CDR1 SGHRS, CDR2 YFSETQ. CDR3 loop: CASRLETDTQYF. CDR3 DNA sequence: TGCGCCAGCAGGTTGGAAACAGATACGCAGTATTTT.

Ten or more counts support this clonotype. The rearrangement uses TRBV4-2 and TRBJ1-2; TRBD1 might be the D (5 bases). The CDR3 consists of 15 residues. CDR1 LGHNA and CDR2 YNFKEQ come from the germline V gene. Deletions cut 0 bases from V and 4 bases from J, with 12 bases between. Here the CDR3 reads CASSQDLGTGYGYTF. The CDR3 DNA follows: TGTGCCAGCAGCCAAGATTTAGGGACGGGCTATGGCTACACCTTC.

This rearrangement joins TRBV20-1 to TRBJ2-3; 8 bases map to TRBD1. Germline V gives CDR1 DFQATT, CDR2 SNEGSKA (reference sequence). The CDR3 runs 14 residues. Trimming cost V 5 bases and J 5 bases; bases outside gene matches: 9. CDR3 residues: CSAEQGESVDTQYF. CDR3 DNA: TGCAGTGCTGAACAGGGGGAGTCGGTAGATACGCAGTATTTT.